The TCR beta chain under discussion was sequenced for a study of blood T cell repertoires in COVID-19 (dated by TCRdb to the early 2020s). Study-level background: Samples from collaborators originated in the United States, Italy and Spain and spanned both the acute and convalescent phases of COVID-19. The prospective study material was composed of cDNA or gDNA derived from T cells, B-cell-depleted T cells, or PBMCs. Deeply sampled blood TCRbeta repertoires from subjects exposed to, actively infected with, or recovered from COVID-19 were included in the dataset. The repertoires were released in a freely available public database meant as a resource for research on the immune response to SARS-CoV-2. Samples came from the ongoing ImmuneRACE study (first 160 participants) plus 1,254 subjects from 6 global collaborators. The sample metadata nearly always contained a de-identified subject ID, COVID-19 status, age in years and sex. Where available, HLA class I and class II types were taken from metadata supplied by the sample provider and were not determined by assay-based typing. What the research found in general, with its limitations: The amount of clinical and demographic metadata varied by source and participant and was provided uncurated.

With regard to this clone: Its binding antigen is unknown. Its ends do not fully match the called genes, so a read error is possible.

Participants in the prospective study were aged about 18 to 95 years, lived in more than 20 United States geographic areas, and enrolled through a virtual design. Cohort assignment in the prospective study relied on participant-reported clinical history from a screening survey and a study questionnaire. Exposed participants were defined as having been in contact with someone with a PCR-confirmed or clinician-diagnosed COVID-19 case within 2 weeks of study entry. In the prospective study, whole blood, serum and a nasopharyngeal or oropharyngeal swab were collected from each participant by mobile phlebotomists. Participants in the prospective study had the option to provide additional blood draws and questionnaires over a 2-month period. Prospective study blood samples were shipped either frozen or at room temperature before DNA extraction. Looking up the germline V gene (reference sequence) yields CDR1 MNHEY and CDR2 SMNVEV. The CDR3 sequence holds 13 residues, the cysteine and phenylalanine included. Only CDR3 DNA remains: 39 bases, in frame from the first base.

The immunoSEQ Assay, a bias-controlled multiplex PCR, was used to amplify TCRbeta CDR3 regions from genomic DNA. The study's own analysis went as follows. The number of nucleated cells in each sample was estimated by amplification of reference gene primers within the assay. To quantify the absolute abundance of each unique TCRbeta CDR3 rearrangement, sequence reads were collapsed and filtered. Productive Simpson clonality was computed per sample as the square root of Simpson's diversity index over productive rearrangements. The table comes from immuneACCESS by way of TCRdb, which keeps in-frame sequences with V and J called. Part of the clones is missing from these tables; in studies checked, under half for an unresolved V gene and the rest for unknown reasons. D and trimming were read from the DNA, whereas the V and J calls and clone size are those reported in that table. This sample gives about 320,000 clones in total; over 90% of them show up just once. The leading ten clones occupy approximately 4.1% of the sample.

This chain is built from TRBV27 and TRBJ1-6; no confident D gene assignment can be made. The sequenced sample consisted of PBMCs or T cells enriched from blood (not recorded which). The clonotype originates from a woman in her 30s who had been exposed to COVID-19. The nucleotide sequence is TGTGCCAGCAGTTTCTCCCATAATTCACCCCTCCACTTT. The encoded protein is CASSFSHNSPLHF.